This passage covers 8 T cell receptor beta chains from one sample sequenced in a study of blood T cell repertoires in COVID-19. The repertoire was sequenced with immunoSEQ multiplex PCR; TCRdb's copy has only in-frame clones and lacks some. The sample records 35,000 to 50,000 clones, more than 80% being singletons. The sequenced sample consisted of peripheral blood. Source of these receptors: a man aged 60 to 75 with acute or convalescent COVID-19.

This clone came up a few times. V gene TRBV18 combines with J gene TRBJ1-1; tentative D call: TRBD1 (6 bases). The ends were cut back, 6 bases at V and 0 bases at J, with 14 bases in the middle. Per the germline V gene, CDR1 is KGHSH and CDR2 is LQKENI. CDR3 length equals 15 residues. In nucleotides, the CDR3 is TGTGCCAGCTCCCCTCGGACAGCAATGAACACTGAAGCTTTCTTT. As protein: CASSPRTAMNTEAFF.

The CDR3 nucleotides read TGTGCCAGCAGTTCAGGGGGCTACGAGCAGTACTTC. Translating it yields CASSSGGYEQYF. The chain joins TRBV12-3 or TRBV12-4 to TRBJ2-7; TRBD1 matches 7 bases. With V trimmed by 4 bases and J by 3 bases, 0 bases remained unmatched. This CDR3 is built from 12 residues.

V and J are TRBV6-5 and TRBJ1-1, with TRBD1 matching over 8 bases. The CDR3 consists of 13 residues. With V trimmed by 8 bases and J by 4 bases, 6 bases remained unmatched. The germline V gene encodes CDR1 MNHEY and CDR2 SVGAGI. The CDR3 region is CASATGDRTEAFF. The CDR3 DNA is TGTGCCAGCGCGACAGGGGATCGCACTGAAGCTTTCTTT.

The V gene is TRBV3-1 (or the pseudogene TRBV3-2), the J gene TRBJ1-6, with D tentatively TRBD1 (6 bases). The V gene lost 5 bases and the J gene lost 0 bases, with 11 bases spanning the gap. CDR1 is LGHDT and CDR2 is YNNKEL in the germline V gene (reference sequence). The CDR3 consists of 16 residues. CDR3 bases: TGTGCCAGCAGCTCACAGGGAGCCTCCTATAATTCACCCCTCCACTTT. Translation: CASSSQGASYNSPLHF.

This chain links TRBV7-6 with TRBJ2-2; 11 bases are a match to TRBD2. Germline-derived CDR1 and CDR2 are SGHVS and FNYEAQ. V lost 3 bases and J lost 8; bases outside the gene matches: 2. The CDR3 is 14 residues long. Here the CDR3 reads CASSFTSGRGELFF. Here the CDR3 DNA reads TGTGCCAGCAGCTTTACTAGCGGGAGAGGGGAGCTGTTTTTT.

The chain joins TRBV12-3 or TRBV12-4 to TRBJ1-2, with TRBD1 as a possible D gene (5 bases). There are 12 residues in the CDR3. Trimming cost V 7 bases and J 8 bases, with 14 bases left between them. The CDR3 region has the DNA TGTGCCAGCACCCGCGGAAGGGGAGGCTACACCTTC. It is translated as CASTRGRGGYTF.

The chain joins TRBV19 to TRBJ1-5; D is undetermined. From germline, CDR1 is LNHDA and CDR2 SQIVND (reference sequence). The V and J ends lost 0 bases and 4 bases respectively, with 7 bases between them. The CDR3 is made up of 14 amino acids. The CDR3 nucleotides read TGTGCCAGTAGTATAGACGGGAGGAATCAGCCCCAGCATTTT. This encodes CASSIDGRNQPQHF.

This sequence joins TRBV19 and TRBJ1-3; TRBD1 agrees at 8 bases. CDR1 is LNHDA and CDR2 is SQIVND in the germline V gene (reference sequence). The V and J ends lost 6 bases and 5 bases, in that order; junction bases with no gene match: 12. This CDR3 comprises 16 residues. CDR3 nucleotides: TGTGCCAGTAGGGCGGACAGGGCCATCGATCGAAACACCATATATTTT. This translates into CASRADRAIDRNTIYF.